This T cell receptor (beta chain) came from a study of blood T cells in healthy people across ages. Study observations and caveats: Long-lived donors exceeded aged donors in naive CD4+ cells and diversity. Donor CMV infection status was unknown, possibly confounding age-related changes in expanded clonotypes.

The second PCR ran about 6 to 12 cycles with a sample-barcoded 5' primer and J-beta primers. In TCRdb, the 5' RACE reads were re-called with MiXCR into one record per CDR3 protein. The top ten hold around 0.75% of the sample, which has around 990,000 distinct CDR3 sequences, roughly 24% seen once. Trimming pared 5 bases from V and 6 bases from J, leaving 13 bases between. The CDR3 has 13 amino acids. Germline CDR1 is PRHDT and CDR2 is FYEKMQ (reference sequence). To note about this clonotype: What it recognizes is unknown.

This sample was shared with a second study, whose subject was T cells of mothers and their children.

The material sequenced was blood. J is TRBJ1-1 and V is TRBV13; tentative D call: TRBD1 (6 bases). The TCR originated in a girl aged 2-10 years in good health. CDR3 DNA sequence: TGTGCCAGCAGCCCCGGGACACCGGCTGAAGCTTTCTTT. This gives the protein CASSPGTPAEAFF.